One sample yielded the 25 T cell receptor beta chains listed below, sequenced in a study of Ad26.COV2.S vaccination and SARS-CoV-2 variants. Noted treatment: around 19 received Ad26.COV2.S at low or high dose, single or two shots; 5 received placebo; per-sample allocation not given. Each sample was drawn 63 days after the first injection (of vaccine or placebo). Clones were read by immunoSEQ multiplex PCR, and TCRdb kept only the in-frame ones, dropping some. The table includes approximately 350,000 clones, about nine tenths detected once. Sequencing used peripheral blood, obtained in a trial of Ad26.COV2.S vaccine versus placebo. These TCRs come from a person aged 18-60 years who received the Ad26.COV2.S COVID-19 vaccine or a placebo.

This rearrangement joins TRBV4-1 to TRBJ1-2; weak D call: TRBD1 (6 bases). The CDR3 length is 13 residues. The germline V gene has CDR1 MGHRA and CDR2 YSYEKL. Trimming took 4 bases from V and 4 from J, leaving 10 bases between them. The CDR3 DNA reads TGCGCCAGCAGCCTACAGGGAAGCTATGGCTACACCTTC. This gives the protein CASSLQGSYGYTF.

The chain carries TRBV7-9 and TRBJ2-7; 10 positions match TRBD1. V shed 1 base, J shed 3 bases, and the junction held 6 bases outside the gene matches. Germline V CDR1 and CDR2: SEHNR, FQNEAQ (reference sequence). The CDR3 is 16 residues long. Here the CDR3 reads CASSLVWTGGHYEQYF. The CDR3 nucleotides are TGTGCCAGCAGCTTAGTATGGACAGGGGGTCACTACGAGCAGTACTTC. Using reference TRBV7-9 and TRBJ2-7 for the parts outside the CDR3, the full variable domain is DTGVSQNPRHKITKRGQNVTFRCDPISEHNRLYWYRQTLGQGPEFLTYFQNEAQLEKSRLLSDRFSAERPKGSFSTLEIQRTEQGDSAMYLCASSLVWTGGHYEQYFGPGTRLTVT.

This rearrangement joins TRBV19 to TRBJ2-7; D unresolved. The V gene's germline CDR1 is LNHDA and CDR2 SQIVND (reference sequence). The CDR3 has 12 amino acids. V lost 1 base and J lost 6, with 7 bases in between. The CDR3 is CASSIGVSEQYF. CDR3 DNA sequence: TGTGCCAGTAGTATAGGTGTCTCCGAGCAGTACTTC.

The gene calls are TRBV7-2 and TRBJ1-2, with D hard to call. The germline gives CDR1 SGHTA, CDR2 FQGNSA. V was cut by 4 bases and J by 6 bases, with 15 bases left in between. The CDR3 runs to 14 residues. DNA for the CDR3: TGTGCCAGCAGCTCCTATGGTCCCCATGATGGCTACACCTTC. This sequence encodes CASSSYGPHDGYTF.

The rearrangement links TRBV6-2 or TRBV6-3 to TRBJ1-5; TRBD1 is a possible D gene (5 bases). Trimming left V 2 bases short and J 2 bases short, with 10 bases between. Germline values: CDR1 MNHEY, CDR2 SVGEGT. The CDR3 is 15 amino acids. The CDR3 is CASSYGQGGNQPQHF. CDR3 bases: TGTGCCAGCAGTTACGGGCAGGGCGGCAATCAGCCCCAGCATTTT.

The rearrangement uses TRBV4-1 and TRBJ1-2, with TRBD1 matching over 7 bases. The CDR3 has 12 amino acids. Germline V lookup: CDR1 MGHRA, CDR2 YSYEKL. V lost 4 bases to trimming and J lost 7 bases; unmatched junction nucleotides: 3. The CDR3 region has the DNA TGCGCCAGCAGCCGAACAGGGGTTGGCTACACCTTC. It specifies CASSRTGVGYTF.

The chain links TRBV3-1 (or the pseudogene TRBV3-2) to TRBJ2-3; 11 bases are a match to TRBD2. J lost 6 bases, V lost 4 bases, and 12 bases had no gene match. This CDR3 region has 17 residues. Germline loops: CDR1 LGHDT, CDR2 YNNKEL (reference sequence). CDR3 nucleotides: TGTGCCAGCAGCCCGGAAAGACTAGCGGGGTTGGGGGATACGCAGTATTTT. The encoded protein is CASSPERLAGLGDTQYF.

This rearrangement joins TRBV11-2 to TRBJ2-3; 10 bases agree with TRBD2. This CDR3 has 16 residues. The germline V gene has CDR1 SGHAT and CDR2 FQNNGV. The V and J ends lost 1 base and 2 bases, in that order; junction bases with no gene match: 3. The DNA of the CDR3 is TGTGCCAGCAGCTTAGGGGGACTAGCGATCACAGATACGCAGTATTTT. This translates into CASSLGGLAITDTQYF.

This clone has just a few counts. The V gene is TRBV11-3, the J gene TRBJ2-7; D is uncertain. The V and J ends lost 5 bases and 4 bases respectively, with 12 bases between them. Looked up from germline, CDR1 is SGHNT and CDR2 is YENEEA. CDR3 length: 13 residues. The CDR3 sequence: CASSPGLIYEQYF. The DNA for the CDR3 is TGTGCCAGCAGCCCGGGCCTTATTTACGAGCAGTACTTC.

CDR3 in amino acids: CASSPGRRGVAYNEQFF. CDR3 DNA sequence: TGTGCCAGCAGCCCGGGGAGGCGGGGGGTTGCCTACAATGAGCAGTTCTTC. The V call is TRBV5-4, the J call TRBJ2-1, with 8 bases lining up with TRBD2. J lost 2 bases, V lost 4 bases, and 11 bases had no gene match. Germline V gives CDR1 SGHNT, CDR2 YYREEE (reference sequence). This CDR3 has 17 amino acids.

The gene calls are TRBV24-1 and TRBJ2-1, with D possibly called TRBD1 or TRBD2 (5 bases each). The CDR3 covers 15 residues. Trimming removed 5 bases at V and 5 bases at J, with 15 bases between. The germline gives CDR1 KGHDR, CDR2 SFDVKD. In DNA, the CDR3 is TGTGCCACCAGTGCCTGGGACCTACACAACAATGAGCAGTTCTTC. Its translation is CATSAWDLHNNEQFF.

This clone was observed a few times. The V and J genes are TRBV11-2 and TRBJ2-2, with 9 bases matching TRBD1. The CDR3 is made up of 19 amino acids. Trimming removed 2 bases from V and 3 bases from J; junction bases left unmatched: 13. Germline-derived CDR1 and CDR2 are SGHAT and FQNNGV. The CDR3 region has the DNA TGTGCCAGCAGCTTATTAAAAAGGGTTTACAGGGGGCACACCGGGGAGCTGTTTTTT. It yields the protein CASSLLKRVYRGHTGELFF.

The rearrangement links TRBV29-1 to TRBJ2-2; D uncertain. V was trimmed by 4 bases and J by 2 bases, leaving 8 bases between them. Germline values: CDR1 SQVTM, CDR2 ANQGSEA. There are 13 residues in the CDR3. The CDR3 DNA reads as TGCAGCGTTGTAGTCGTAAACACCGGGGAGCTGTTTTTT. This gives the protein CSVVVVNTGELFF.

This clone was seen only a few times. The rearrangement uses TRBV4-2 and TRBJ1-3; no reliable D call. V was clipped by 1 base and J by 0 bases, with 10 bases between them. The germline V gene has CDR1 LGHNA and CDR2 YNFKEQ. This CDR3 has 16 residues. The chain's CDR3 is CASSQAVNGSGNTIYF. Written as DNA, the CDR3 is TGTGCCAGCAGCCAAGCGGTTAACGGCTCTGGAAACACCATATATTTT.

The chain carries TRBV4-2 and TRBJ2-3; D may be TRBD2 (7 bases). The germline V gene has CDR1 LGHNA and CDR2 YNFKEQ. V was shortened by 8 bases and J by 2 bases, with 14 bases between the two germline ends. The CDR3 sequence is 14 residues long. The CDR3 is CASGGGPITDTQYF. In DNA, the CDR3 is TGTGCCAGCGGGGGGGGGCCTATCACAGATACGCAGTATTTT.

This clone occurred once. V gene TRBV4-2 combines with J gene TRBJ2-3; D perhaps matches TRBD1 (6 bases). CDR3 length equals 17 residues. The ends were cut back, 4 bases at V and 2 bases at J, with 19 bases in the middle. Germline V gene lookup returns CDR1 LGHNA and CDR2 YNFKEQ. The CDR3 loop reads CASSLHPTGLFTDTQYF. CDR3 in DNA: TGTGCCAGCAGCCTGCACCCCACAGGGCTGTTCACAGATACGCAGTATTTT.

The chain employs TRBV20-1 and TRBJ2-5, with D tentatively TRBD1 (5 bases). Germline V lookup: CDR1 DFQATT, CDR2 SNEGSKA (reference sequence). Trimming cost V 6 bases and J 7 bases, with 12 bases left between them. The CDR3 is 11 amino acids. Here the CDR3 reads CSARQGATQYF. The CDR3 coding sequence is TGCAGTGCACGACAAGGGGCGACCCAGTACTTC.

This clone appeared once. The V call is TRBV7-3, the J call TRBJ2-1, with 10 nucleotides matching TRBD2. The CDR3 covers 17 residues. Germline assignment: CDR1 SGHTA and CDR2 FQGTGA. J lost 6 bases, V lost 5 bases, and 13 bases had no gene match. The CDR3 here is CASSQALLAGVSNEQFF. CDR3 coding DNA: TGTGCCAGCAGCCAGGCTCTTCTAGCGGGGGTTAGCAATGAGCAGTTCTTC.

V is TRBV5-1 and J is TRBJ1-2, with D possibly TRBD1 on 6 matching bases. CDR1 SGHRS and CDR2 YFSETQ come from the germline V gene. V was trimmed by 4 bases and J by 10 bases, leaving 11 bases between them. The CDR3 spans 11 residues. CDR3 coding DNA: TGCGCCAGCAGCCAGGACAGCGACTACACCTTC. Translated: CASSQDSDYTF.

J is TRBJ1-2 and V is TRBV5-1, with D unclear. CDR1 and CDR2 (germline): SGHRS, YFSETQ. This CDR3 is 13 amino acids long. Trimming left V 0 bases short and J 4 bases short, with 7 bases between. CDR3 nucleotides: TGCGCCAGCAGCTTGGCCGACGGCTATGGCTACACCTTC. As protein: CASSLADGYGYTF.

The chain is built from TRBV19 and TRBJ1-3; unclear D gene. The CDR3 runs 14 residues. Per the germline V gene, CDR1 is LNHDA and CDR2 is SQIVND (reference sequence). With 7 bases removed from V and 0 bases from J, the gap between germline ends came to 10 bases. CDR3 in amino acids: CASIPGNSGNTIYF. The CDR3 coding sequence is TGTGCCAGTATCCCGGGGAACTCTGGAAACACCATATATTTT.

This rearrangement joins TRBV29-1 to TRBJ2-2; TRBD1 might be the D (6 bases). V lost 6 bases to trimming and J lost 4 bases, with 12 bases between them. CDR3 size: 13 residues. The germline V gene encodes CDR1 SQVTM and CDR2 ANQGSEA. The CDR3 DNA follows: TGCAGCGTGGGGACACATCTCACCGGGGAGCTGTTTTTT. This gives the protein CSVGTHLTGELFF.

The chain joins TRBV7-9 to TRBJ1-5; D uncertain. Germline V CDR1 and CDR2: SEHNR, FQNEAQ (reference sequence). The CDR3 consists of 15 residues. V gave up 1 base and J gave up 3 bases, with 10 bases separating them. The CDR3 spells CASSLDQTPNQPQHF. The CDR3 nucleotides read TGTGCCAGCAGCTTAGACCAAACCCCCAATCAGCCCCAGCATTTT. Together with reference TRBV7-9 and TRBJ1-5, the CDR3 gives the full variable domain: DTGVSQNPRHKITKRGQNVTFRCDPISEHNRLYWYRQTLGQGPEFLTYFQNEAQLEKSRLLSDRFSAERPKGSFSTLEIQRTEQGDSAMYLCASSLDQTPNQPQHFGDGTRLSIL.

This sequence joins TRBV3-1 (or the pseudogene TRBV3-2) and TRBJ1-3, with a possible D match to TRBD1 (6 bases). The length of the CDR3 is 15 residues. CDR1 is LGHDT and CDR2 is YNNKEL in the germline V gene (reference sequence). V was cut by 4 bases and J by 2 bases, with 12 bases left in between. This CDR3 reads CASSPSGEAGNTIYF. CDR3 coding DNA: TGTGCCAGCAGCCCATCAGGGGAGGCTGGAAACACCATATATTTT.

This chain joins TRBV3-1 (or the pseudogene TRBV3-2) and TRBJ1-2, with unresolved D. This CDR3 has 11 residues. From germline, CDR1 is LGHDT and CDR2 YNNKEL (reference sequence). Between the trimmed V and J ends, which lost 3 bases and 1 base, there was a span of 0 bases. CDR3 sequence (DNA): TGTGCCAGCAGCCATAACTATGGCTACACCTTC. Residues: CASSHNYGYTF.